The 25 T cell receptor beta chains in this list originate from one sample, sequenced in a study of CD8 T cells in ankylosing spondylitis. TCRdb reanalysed the 5' RACE reads using MiXCR and keeps one entry per CDR3 protein. The sample has around 770,000 distinct CDR3 sequences, 15% to 20% seen once; the top ten hold around 20%. Findings and limits, study-wide: Among TCR beta sequences, a motif of under ten highly homologous variants appeared characteristic of ankylosing spondylitis blood.

Their recognized antigens are unknown. Sequenced sample: blood, either unsorted or a sorted T cell fraction (not recorded which). These TCRs come from a male donor with ankylosing spondylitis.

This clonotype was counted a few times. The chain joins TRBV4-1 to TRBJ2-3; possibly TRBD2 for D (5 bases). Germline lookup yields CDR1 MGHRA and CDR2 YSYEKL. V was pared by 7 bases and J by 6 bases, with 14 bases between. The CDR3 loop spans 13 amino acids. CDR3 DNA: TGCGCCAGCAAGGACTTGGGCTGGGATACGCAGTATTTT. Translated, it gives CASKDLGWDTQYF.

V usage is TRBV9 and J usage is TRBJ1-6; the D is unclear. The CDR3 totals 15 residues. V dropped 3 bases and J dropped 0 bases, with 7 bases sitting between them. Germline V gives CDR1 SGDLS, CDR2 YYNGEE. For the CDR3, the DNA is TGTGCCAGCAGCGGAGGGAACTCCTATAATTCACCCCTCCACTTT. This gives the protein CASSGGNSYNSPLHF.

This clonotype has a handful of counts. The V and J genes are TRBV7-6 and TRBJ1-1; D gene uncertain. CDR3 length: 13 amino acids. Looked up from germline, CDR1 is SGHVS and CDR2 is FNYEAQ. V shed 2 bases and J shed 3 bases, with 7 bases lying between them. The CDR3 sequence is CASSLSIYTEAFF. CDR3 in DNA: TGTGCCAGCAGCTTATCGATTTACACTGAAGCTTTCTTT.

This rearrangement joins TRBV3-1 to TRBJ1-6, with D unresolved. This CDR3 has 12 residues. Germline CDR1 LGHDT, CDR2 YNNKEL (reference sequence). V was trimmed by 3 bases and J by 15 bases, leaving 12 bases between them. This CDR3 is CASSQKGRGLHF. As DNA, the CDR3 is TGTGCCAGCAGCCAGAAAGGACGAGGCCTCCACTTT. Full variable domain (remainder filled in from reference TRBV3-1 and TRBJ1-6): DTAVSQTPKYLVTQMGNDKSIKCEQNLGHDTMYWYKQDSKKFLKIMFSYNNKELIINETVPNRFSPKSPDKAHLNLHINSLELGDSAVYFCASSQKGRGLHFGNGTRLTVT.

This clonotype was seen more than once but under ten times. This rearrangement joins TRBV29-1 to TRBJ2-1, with 9 bases matching TRBD1. Losses at the gene ends were 5 bases for V and 5 bases for J; bases not matched to a gene: 4. Looked up from germline, CDR1 is SQVTM and CDR2 is ANQGSEA. The CDR3 totals 13 residues. In DNA form, the CDR3 reads TGCAGCGTTTGGACAGGGGTACACAATGAGCAGTTCTTC. Translation gives CSVWTGVHNEQFF.

The rearrangement links TRBV29-1 to TRBJ2-7, with 8 bases that match TRBD1. Germline CDR1 is SQVTM and CDR2 is ANQGSEA. J gave up 5 bases and V 4 bases, and 10 bases lay outside the gene matches. The CDR3 spans 14 residues. The CDR3 coding sequence is TGCAGCGTTGTCCACGCACAGGGGGGCAACGAGCAGTACTTC. It is translated as CSVVHAQGGNEQYF.

The rearrangement uses TRBV7-6 and TRBJ1-1, with D possibly matching TRBD1 (6 bases). The germline CDR1 and CDR2 sequences are SGHVS and FNYEAQ. The germline V and J ends were trimmed by 4 bases and 6 bases, with 15 bases remaining between them. CDR3 length equals 14 residues. The CDR3 loop reads CASSWEGVGAEAFF. The CDR3 coding sequence is TGTGCCAGCAGCTGGGAGGGGGTTGGAGCTGAAGCTTTCTTT.

The J gene is TRBJ2-7, the V gene TRBV5-1; 7 positions agree with TRBD2. Germline CDR1 and CDR2: SGHRS and YFSETQ. The CDR3 consists of 14 residues. V shed 1 base, J shed 6 bases, and the junction held 7 bases outside the gene matches. The CDR3 coding sequence is TGCGCCAGCAGCTTGAGCGGGGTAACCGGCGAGCAGTACTTC. It specifies CASSLSGVTGEQYF.

The CDR3 spells CSVVVTSNQPQHF. CDR3 coding DNA: TGCAGCGTTGTGGTGACAAGCAATCAGCCCCAGCATTTT. This chain joins TRBV29-1 and TRBJ1-5; D is ambiguous. This CDR3 contains 13 residues. CDR1 and CDR2 (germline): SQVTM, ANQGSEA. V lost 4 bases and J 1 base, leaving 8 bases between the germline ends.

Only a few counts were recorded for this clonotype. The chain employs TRBV3-1 and TRBJ2-4; the D gene is possibly TRBD2 (6 bases). Trimming pared 5 bases from V and 7 bases from J, leaving 15 bases between. The CDR3 is 14 residues long. CDR1 is LGHDT, CDR2 YNNKEL, per germline (reference sequence). In DNA form, the CDR3 reads TGTGCCAGCAGCACACTAGCTGCGGCCAACATTCAGTACTTC. Residues: CASSTLAAANIQYF.

This clonotype was seen only a few times. J is TRBJ1-6 and V is TRBV6-1; D unclear. Germline lookup yields CDR1 MNHNS and CDR2 SASEGT. The CDR3 covers 15 residues. V was shortened by 6 bases and J by 0 bases, with 9 bases between the two germline ends. The CDR3 here is CASSRRSSYNSPLHF. The DNA of the CDR3 is TGTGCCAGCAGCCGACGGAGCTCCTATAATTCACCCCTCCACTTT.

This chain links TRBV28 with TRBJ2-7; 12 bases match TRBD2. V was clipped by 1 base and J by 0 bases; unmatched bases: 7. Germline V lookup: CDR1 MDHEN, CDR2 SYDVKM. The CDR3 has 18 amino acids. CDR3: CASSLSPSTSGSSYEQYF. In nucleotides, the CDR3 is TGTGCCAGCAGTTTATCCCCATCGACTAGCGGGAGCTCCTACGAGCAGTACTTC.

The chain couples TRBV3-1 to TRBJ2-2, with D perhaps TRBD2 (6 bases). This CDR3 is 17 amino acids long. In germline, CDR1 is LGHDT, CDR2 YNNKEL (reference sequence). V lost 6 bases, J lost 3 bases, and 20 bases lay in between. The DNA for the CDR3 is TGTGCCAGCAGTCCCTACCTCGTGGGGGGTGACACCGGGGAGCTGTTTTTT. Translating it yields CASSPYLVGGDTGELFF.

The chain uses TRBV12-3 or TRBV12-4 and TRBJ2-2; D gene uncertain. Trimming stripped 0 bases from V and 9 bases from J, with 8 bases between. CDR3 length: 13 residues. In DNA form, the CDR3 reads TGTGCCAGCAGTTTAGCCGAAATCCGGGAGCTGTTTTTT. It translates to CASSLAEIRELFF.

This clonotype was seen at least ten times. This chain joins TRBV29-1 and TRBJ1-1; tentatively, D is TRBD1 (5 bases). The CDR3 is 11 amino acids. The germline CDR1 and CDR2 sequences are SQVTM and ANQGSEA. Trimming shortened V by 7 bases and J by 5 bases, and 11 bases separated the two germline ends. In DNA, the CDR3 is TGCAGCGGTGGGGACGGGACTGAAGCTTTCTTT. Protein sequence: CSGGDGTEAFF.

This chain connects TRBV4-2 to TRBJ2-7, with D hard to call. The V end lost 0 bases, the J end lost 0 bases, and 12 bases lay between the germline ends. The germline CDR1 and CDR2 sequences are LGHNA and YNFKEQ. The CDR3 is 16 residues long. In nucleotides, the CDR3 is TGTGCCAGCAGCCAAGAAGTGACCAACCCCTCCTACGAGCAGTACTTC. Its translation: CASSQEVTNPSYEQYF.

This clonotype has a handful of counts. V and J are TRBV12-3 or TRBV12-4 and TRBJ2-1; 13 nucleotides align to TRBD2. J was trimmed by 6 bases and V by 6 bases; bases with no gene match: 8. There are 16 residues in the CDR3. CDR3 sequence (DNA): TGTGCCAGCAGATGGACTAGCGGGAGCGGGGTCAATGAGCAGTTCTTC. Amino acids: CASRWTSGSGVNEQFF.

This clonotype was picked up a small number of times. The chain recombines TRBV20-1 with TRBJ2-1; the D gene is possibly TRBD2 (5 bases). The CDR3 totals 15 residues. V lost 6 bases and J lost 7, with 22 bases in between. The germline gives CDR1 DFQATT, CDR2 SNEGSKA (reference sequence). The CDR3 reads CSAMRRGIVRNEQFF. CDR3 in DNA: TGCAGTGCCATGCGCCGGGGAATAGTTCGGAATGAGCAGTTCTTC.

In this sample, this clonotype turned up a few times. This rearrangement joins TRBV5-1 to TRBJ1-2, with a possible D match to TRBD1 (5 bases). V gave up 0 bases and J gave up 0 bases, with 9 bases separating them. There are 15 residues in the CDR3. Germline V gene sequence: CDR1 SGHRS, CDR2 YFSETQ. In DNA, the CDR3 is TGCGCCAGCAGCTTGGCTAGGGGCTCTAACTATGGCTACACCTTC. Encoded protein: CASSLARGSNYGYTF. Full variable domain (outside the CDR3, taken from reference TRBV5-1 and TRBJ1-2): KAGVTQTPRYLIKTRGQQVTLSCSPISGHRSVSWYQQTPGQGLQFLFEYFSETQRNKGNFPGRFSGRQFSNSRSEMNVSTLELGDSALYLCASSLARGSNYGYTFGSGTRLTVV.

V is TRBV29-1 and J is TRBJ2-5; D remains ambiguous. Deletions cut 1 base from V and 5 bases from J, with 11 bases between. The germline V gene encodes CDR1 SQVTM and CDR2 ANQGSEA. The CDR3 extends over 13 amino acids. The CDR3 here is CSVEGYFEETQYF. The CDR3 DNA sequence: TGCAGCGTTGAAGGGTACTTCGAGGAGACCCAGTACTTC.

V is TRBV18 and J is TRBJ2-5; no reliable D call. Trimming stripped 10 bases from V and 3 bases from J, with 15 bases between. Germline CDR1 is KGHSH and CDR2 is LQKENI. The CDR3 consists of 13 residues. In DNA, the CDR3 is TGTGCCACCTCGGCCCACCCAAAAGAGACCCAGTACTTC. Amino acids: CATSAHPKETQYF.

The chain carries TRBV20-1 and TRBJ2-1, with D possibly matching TRBD1 (6 bases). This CDR3 has 14 amino acids. Germline loops: CDR1 DFQATT, CDR2 SNEGSKA (reference sequence). Trimming removed 0 bases from V and 5 bases from J, with 11 bases in between. The CDR3 region is CSARDRGLHNEQFF. The CDR3 DNA reads TGCAGTGCTAGAGACAGGGGCCTTCACAATGAGCAGTTCTTC.

V gene TRBV28 combines with J gene TRBJ2-7, with a weak D call TRBD2 (5 bases). The CDR3 is 14 amino acids. Germline V gene sequence: CDR1 MDHEN, CDR2 SYDVKM. Trimming cost V 3 bases and J 0 bases, with 9 bases left between them. The CDR3 DNA follows: TGTGCCAGCAGTTTCTTTAGCGCCTCCTACGAGCAGTACTTC. This translates into CASSFFSASYEQYF.

The chain links TRBV12-3 or TRBV12-4 to TRBJ2-5; possibly TRBD2 for D (7 bases). V was pared by 6 bases and J by 5 bases, with 19 bases between. This CDR3 is 15 amino acids long. CDR3 sequence reads: CASSPSGGGGETQYF. CDR3 nucleotides: TGTGCCAGCAGCCCAAGCGGAGGGGGAGGGGAGACCCAGTACTTC.

This clonotype was detected a few times. This sequence joins TRBV20-1 and TRBJ2-2, with 7 positions matching TRBD1. In germline, CDR1 is DFQATT, CDR2 SNEGSKA (reference sequence). The ends lost 6 bases at V and 6 bases at J; junction bases unmatched: 10. The CDR3 extends over 14 amino acids. Here the CDR3 DNA reads TGCAGTGCCCCGATAGGGGGCGATGCCGGGGAGCTGTTTTTT. Its translation: CSAPIGGDAGELFF.